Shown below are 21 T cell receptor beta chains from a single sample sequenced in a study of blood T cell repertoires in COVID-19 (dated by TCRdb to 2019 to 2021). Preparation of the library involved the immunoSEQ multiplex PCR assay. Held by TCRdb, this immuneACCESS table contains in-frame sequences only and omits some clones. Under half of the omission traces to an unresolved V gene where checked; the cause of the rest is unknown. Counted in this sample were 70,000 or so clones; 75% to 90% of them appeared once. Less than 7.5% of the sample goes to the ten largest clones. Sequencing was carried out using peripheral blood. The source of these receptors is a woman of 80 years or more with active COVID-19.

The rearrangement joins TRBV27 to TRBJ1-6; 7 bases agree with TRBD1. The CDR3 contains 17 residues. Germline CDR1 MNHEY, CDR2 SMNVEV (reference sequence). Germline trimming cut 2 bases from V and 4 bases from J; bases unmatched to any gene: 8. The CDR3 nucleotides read TGTGCCAGCAGTTTAGGAACAGGGGCTGGATATAATTCACCCCTCCACTTT. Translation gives CASSLGTGAGYNSPLHF.

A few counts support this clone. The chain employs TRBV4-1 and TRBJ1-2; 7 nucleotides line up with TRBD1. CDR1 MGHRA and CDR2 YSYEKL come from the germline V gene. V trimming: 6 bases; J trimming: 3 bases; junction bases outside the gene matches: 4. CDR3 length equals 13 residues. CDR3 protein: CASSPTGYYGYTF. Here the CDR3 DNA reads TGCGCCAGCAGTCCGACAGGGTACTATGGCTACACCTTC.

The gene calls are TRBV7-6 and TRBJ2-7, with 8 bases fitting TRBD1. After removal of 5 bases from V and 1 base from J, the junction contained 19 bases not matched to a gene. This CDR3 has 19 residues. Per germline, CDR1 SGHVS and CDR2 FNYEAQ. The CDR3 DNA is TGTGCCAGCAGCCGACCGGAAAACAGACAGGGGCTGACGTCCTACGAGCAGTACTTC. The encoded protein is CASSRPENRQGLTSYEQYF.

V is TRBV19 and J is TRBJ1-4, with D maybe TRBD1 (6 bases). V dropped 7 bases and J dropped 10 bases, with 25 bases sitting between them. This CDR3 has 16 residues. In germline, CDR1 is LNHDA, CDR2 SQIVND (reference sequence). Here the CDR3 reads CASTPPGHTIIGKLFF. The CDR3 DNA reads TGTGCCAGTACCCCCCCGGGACACACTATAATTGGAAAACTGTTTTTT. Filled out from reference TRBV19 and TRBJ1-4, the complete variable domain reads DGGITQSPKYLFRKEGQNVTLSCEQNLNHDAMYWYRQDPGQGLRLIYYSQIVNDFQKGDIAEGYSVSREKKESFPLTVTSAQKNPTAFYLCASTPPGHTIIGKLFFGSGTQLSVL.

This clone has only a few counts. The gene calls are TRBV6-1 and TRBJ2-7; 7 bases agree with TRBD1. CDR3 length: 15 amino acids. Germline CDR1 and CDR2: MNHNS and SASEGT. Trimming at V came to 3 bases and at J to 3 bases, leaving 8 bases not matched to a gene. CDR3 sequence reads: CASSELQGSGYEQYF. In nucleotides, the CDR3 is TGTGCCAGCAGTGAGCTACAGGGGTCCGGCTACGAGCAGTACTTC.

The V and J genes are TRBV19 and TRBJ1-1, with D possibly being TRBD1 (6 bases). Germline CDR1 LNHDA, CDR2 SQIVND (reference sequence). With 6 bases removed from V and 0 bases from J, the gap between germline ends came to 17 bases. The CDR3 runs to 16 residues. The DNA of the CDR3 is TGTGCCAGTAGCCCAACCCGGACAGCTATGAACACTGAAGCTTTCTTT. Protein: CASSPTRTAMNTEAFF.

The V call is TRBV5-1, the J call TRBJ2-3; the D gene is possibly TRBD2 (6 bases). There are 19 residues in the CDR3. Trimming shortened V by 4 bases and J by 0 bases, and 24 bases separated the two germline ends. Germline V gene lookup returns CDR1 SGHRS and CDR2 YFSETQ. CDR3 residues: CASSPSSRHRGISTDTQYF. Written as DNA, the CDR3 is TGCGCCAGCAGCCCGAGTAGTAGACATCGGGGGATAAGCACAGATACGCAGTATTTT.

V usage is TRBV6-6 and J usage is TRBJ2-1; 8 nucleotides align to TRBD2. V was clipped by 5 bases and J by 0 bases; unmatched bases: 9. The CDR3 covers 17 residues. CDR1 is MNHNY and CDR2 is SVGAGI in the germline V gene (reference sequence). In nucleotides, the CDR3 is TGTGCCAGCAGTCCGGCGGCCGGGACTAGCTCCTACAATGAGCAGTTCTTC. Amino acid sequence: CASSPAAGTSSYNEQFF.

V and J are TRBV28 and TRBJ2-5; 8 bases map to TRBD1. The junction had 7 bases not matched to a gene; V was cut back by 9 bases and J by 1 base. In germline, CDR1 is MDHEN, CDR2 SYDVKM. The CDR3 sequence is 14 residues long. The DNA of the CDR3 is TGTGCCAGGAGGACAGGGACGATCCAAGAGACCCAGTACTTC. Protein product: CARRTGTIQETQYF.

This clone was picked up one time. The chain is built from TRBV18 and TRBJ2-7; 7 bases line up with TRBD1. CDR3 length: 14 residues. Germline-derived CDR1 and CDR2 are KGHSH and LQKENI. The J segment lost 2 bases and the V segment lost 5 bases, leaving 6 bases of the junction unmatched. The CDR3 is CASSAPGQPYEQYF. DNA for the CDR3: TGTGCCAGCTCAGCCCCGGGACAGCCCTACGAGCAGTACTTC.

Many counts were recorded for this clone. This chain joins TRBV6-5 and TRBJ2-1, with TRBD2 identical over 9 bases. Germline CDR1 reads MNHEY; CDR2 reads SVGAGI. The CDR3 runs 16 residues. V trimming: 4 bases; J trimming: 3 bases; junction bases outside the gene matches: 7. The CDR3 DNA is TGTGCCAGCAGTTTTGCCGGGACTAGCTTCTACAATGAGCAGTTCTTC. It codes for CASSFAGTSFYNEQFF.

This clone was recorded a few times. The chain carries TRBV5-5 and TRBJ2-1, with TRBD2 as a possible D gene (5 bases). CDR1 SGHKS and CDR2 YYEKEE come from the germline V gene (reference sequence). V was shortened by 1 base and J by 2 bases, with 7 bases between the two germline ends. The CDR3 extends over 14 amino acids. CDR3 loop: CASSLPGTYNEQFF. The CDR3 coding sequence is TGTGCCAGCAGCTTGCCGGGGACCTACAATGAGCAGTTCTTC.

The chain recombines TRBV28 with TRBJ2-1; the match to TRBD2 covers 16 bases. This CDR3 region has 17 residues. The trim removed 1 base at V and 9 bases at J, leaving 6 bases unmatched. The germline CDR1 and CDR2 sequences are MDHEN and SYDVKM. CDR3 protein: CASSLYTGTSGRAEQFF. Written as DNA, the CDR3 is TGTGCCAGCAGTTTATACACTGGGACTAGCGGGAGGGCTGAGCAGTTCTTC.

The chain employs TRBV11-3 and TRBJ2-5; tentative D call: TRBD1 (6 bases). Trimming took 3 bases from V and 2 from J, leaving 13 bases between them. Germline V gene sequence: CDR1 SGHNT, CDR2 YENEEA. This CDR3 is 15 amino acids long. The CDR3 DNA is TGTGCCAGCAGCTTTGGGACACAGGCTCAAGAGACCCAGTACTTC. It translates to CASSFGTQAQETQYF.

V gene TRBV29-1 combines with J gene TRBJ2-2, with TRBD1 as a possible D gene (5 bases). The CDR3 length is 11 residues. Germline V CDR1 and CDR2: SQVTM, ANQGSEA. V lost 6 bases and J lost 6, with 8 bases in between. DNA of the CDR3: TGCAGCGTCAGGGATTCCGGGGAGCTGTTTTTT. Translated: CSVRDSGELFF.

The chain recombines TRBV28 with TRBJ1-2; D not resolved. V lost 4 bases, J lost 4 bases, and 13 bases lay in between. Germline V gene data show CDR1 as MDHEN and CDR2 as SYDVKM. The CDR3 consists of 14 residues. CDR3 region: CASSSRAGGYGYTF. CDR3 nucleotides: TGTGCCAGCAGTTCGCGGGCAGGAGGCTATGGCTACACCTTC.

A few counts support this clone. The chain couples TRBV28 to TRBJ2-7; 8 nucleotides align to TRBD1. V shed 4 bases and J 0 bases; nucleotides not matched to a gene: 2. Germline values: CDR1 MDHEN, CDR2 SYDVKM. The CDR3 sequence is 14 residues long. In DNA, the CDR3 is TGTGCCAGCAGTTGGACAGGGCCCTCCTACGAGCAGTACTTC. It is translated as CASSWTGPSYEQYF.

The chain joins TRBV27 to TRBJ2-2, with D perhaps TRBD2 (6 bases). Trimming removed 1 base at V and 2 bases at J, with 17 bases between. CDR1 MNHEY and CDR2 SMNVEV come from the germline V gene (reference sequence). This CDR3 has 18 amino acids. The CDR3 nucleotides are TGTGCCAGCAGTTTATGGGCGGGGAACCTGGGTAACACCGGGGAGCTGTTTTTT. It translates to CASSLWAGNLGNTGELFF.

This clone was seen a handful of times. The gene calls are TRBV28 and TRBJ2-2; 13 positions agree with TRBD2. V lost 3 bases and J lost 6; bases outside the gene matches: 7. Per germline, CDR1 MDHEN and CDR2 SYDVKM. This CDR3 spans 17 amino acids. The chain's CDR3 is CASSFWELAGGPGELFF. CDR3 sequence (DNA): TGTGCCAGCAGTTTTTGGGAACTAGCGGGAGGGCCCGGGGAGCTGTTTTTT.

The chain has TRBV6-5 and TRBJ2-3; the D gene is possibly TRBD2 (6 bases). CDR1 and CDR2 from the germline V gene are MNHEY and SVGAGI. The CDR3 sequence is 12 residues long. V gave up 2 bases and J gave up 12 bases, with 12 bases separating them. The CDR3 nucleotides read TGTGCCAGCAGTTACGAGGGGACTCCCCAGTATTTT. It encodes CASSYEGTPQYF.

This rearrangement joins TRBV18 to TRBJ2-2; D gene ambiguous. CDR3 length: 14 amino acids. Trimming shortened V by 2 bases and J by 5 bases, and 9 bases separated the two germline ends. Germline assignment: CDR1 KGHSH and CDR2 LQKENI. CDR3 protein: CASSPTLVTGELFF. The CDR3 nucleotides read TGTGCCAGCTCACCAACGCTAGTAACCGGGGAGCTGTTTTTT.